This T cell receptor (beta chain) emerged from a study of identical twins. TCRdb recomputed calls from the 5' RACE reads with MiXCR, one row per CDR3 protein. The sample has a few hundred thousand distinct CDR3 sequences; 9.6% are singletons. The CDR3 runs 13 residues. With V trimmed by 5 bases and J by 4 bases, 3 bases remained unmatched. CDR1 is LNHDA, CDR2 SQIVND, per germline (reference sequence). Separately, the same data were catalogued under a study of yellow fever vaccine responses in identical twins. That work states: Twins' vaccine T cell response reportedly seemed partly convergent, partly personalized.

Sample: PBMCs. V is TRBV19 and J is TRBJ2-5; 8 positions match TRBD1. This TCR derives from a woman between 18 and 29 years old in good health. The CDR3 DNA is TGTGCCAGTAGTTCCAGGGGGCCAGAGACCCAGTACTTC. Translated, it gives CASSSRGPETQYF.